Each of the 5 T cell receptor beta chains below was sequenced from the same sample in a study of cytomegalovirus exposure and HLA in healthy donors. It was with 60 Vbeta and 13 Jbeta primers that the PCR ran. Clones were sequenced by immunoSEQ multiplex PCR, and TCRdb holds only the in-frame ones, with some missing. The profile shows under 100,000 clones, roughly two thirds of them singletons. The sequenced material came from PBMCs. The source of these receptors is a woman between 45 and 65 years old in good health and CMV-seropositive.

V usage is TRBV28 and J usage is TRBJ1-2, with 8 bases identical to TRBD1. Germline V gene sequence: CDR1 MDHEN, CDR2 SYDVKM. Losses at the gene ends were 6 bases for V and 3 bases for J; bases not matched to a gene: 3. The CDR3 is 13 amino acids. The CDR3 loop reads CASRVTGDYGYTF. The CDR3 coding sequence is TGTGCCAGCAGAGTGACAGGGGACTATGGCTACACCTTC.

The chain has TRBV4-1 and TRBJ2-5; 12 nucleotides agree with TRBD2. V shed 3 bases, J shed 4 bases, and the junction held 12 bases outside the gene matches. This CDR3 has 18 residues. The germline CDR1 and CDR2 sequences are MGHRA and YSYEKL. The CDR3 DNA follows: TGCGCCAGCAGCCACCCTAGTCCGCCGGGACTAGCGGGAGAGACCCAGTACTTC. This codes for CASSHPSPPGLAGETQYF.

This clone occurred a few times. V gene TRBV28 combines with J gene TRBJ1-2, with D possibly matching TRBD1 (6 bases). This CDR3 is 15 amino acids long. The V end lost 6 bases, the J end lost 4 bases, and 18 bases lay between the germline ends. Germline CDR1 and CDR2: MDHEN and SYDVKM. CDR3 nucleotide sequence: TGTGCCAGCAGCGACGACAGGTTCGGAAGCTATGGCTACACCTTC. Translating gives CASSDDRFGSYGYTF.

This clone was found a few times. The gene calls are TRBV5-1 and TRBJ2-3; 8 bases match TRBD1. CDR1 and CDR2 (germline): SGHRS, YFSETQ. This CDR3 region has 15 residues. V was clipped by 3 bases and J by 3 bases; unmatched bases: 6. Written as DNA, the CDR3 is TGCGCCAGCAGCTCCCTGGACAGGGAAACAGATACGCAGTATTTT. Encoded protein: CASSSLDRETDTQYF.

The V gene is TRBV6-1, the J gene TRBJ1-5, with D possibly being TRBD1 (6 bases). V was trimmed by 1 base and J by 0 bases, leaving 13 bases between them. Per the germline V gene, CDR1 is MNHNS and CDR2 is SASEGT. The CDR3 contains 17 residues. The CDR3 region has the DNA TGTGCCAGCAGTGAAGGCGGGGGGCTCCTTAGCAATCAGCCCCAGCATTTT. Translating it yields CASSEGGGLLSNQPQHF.